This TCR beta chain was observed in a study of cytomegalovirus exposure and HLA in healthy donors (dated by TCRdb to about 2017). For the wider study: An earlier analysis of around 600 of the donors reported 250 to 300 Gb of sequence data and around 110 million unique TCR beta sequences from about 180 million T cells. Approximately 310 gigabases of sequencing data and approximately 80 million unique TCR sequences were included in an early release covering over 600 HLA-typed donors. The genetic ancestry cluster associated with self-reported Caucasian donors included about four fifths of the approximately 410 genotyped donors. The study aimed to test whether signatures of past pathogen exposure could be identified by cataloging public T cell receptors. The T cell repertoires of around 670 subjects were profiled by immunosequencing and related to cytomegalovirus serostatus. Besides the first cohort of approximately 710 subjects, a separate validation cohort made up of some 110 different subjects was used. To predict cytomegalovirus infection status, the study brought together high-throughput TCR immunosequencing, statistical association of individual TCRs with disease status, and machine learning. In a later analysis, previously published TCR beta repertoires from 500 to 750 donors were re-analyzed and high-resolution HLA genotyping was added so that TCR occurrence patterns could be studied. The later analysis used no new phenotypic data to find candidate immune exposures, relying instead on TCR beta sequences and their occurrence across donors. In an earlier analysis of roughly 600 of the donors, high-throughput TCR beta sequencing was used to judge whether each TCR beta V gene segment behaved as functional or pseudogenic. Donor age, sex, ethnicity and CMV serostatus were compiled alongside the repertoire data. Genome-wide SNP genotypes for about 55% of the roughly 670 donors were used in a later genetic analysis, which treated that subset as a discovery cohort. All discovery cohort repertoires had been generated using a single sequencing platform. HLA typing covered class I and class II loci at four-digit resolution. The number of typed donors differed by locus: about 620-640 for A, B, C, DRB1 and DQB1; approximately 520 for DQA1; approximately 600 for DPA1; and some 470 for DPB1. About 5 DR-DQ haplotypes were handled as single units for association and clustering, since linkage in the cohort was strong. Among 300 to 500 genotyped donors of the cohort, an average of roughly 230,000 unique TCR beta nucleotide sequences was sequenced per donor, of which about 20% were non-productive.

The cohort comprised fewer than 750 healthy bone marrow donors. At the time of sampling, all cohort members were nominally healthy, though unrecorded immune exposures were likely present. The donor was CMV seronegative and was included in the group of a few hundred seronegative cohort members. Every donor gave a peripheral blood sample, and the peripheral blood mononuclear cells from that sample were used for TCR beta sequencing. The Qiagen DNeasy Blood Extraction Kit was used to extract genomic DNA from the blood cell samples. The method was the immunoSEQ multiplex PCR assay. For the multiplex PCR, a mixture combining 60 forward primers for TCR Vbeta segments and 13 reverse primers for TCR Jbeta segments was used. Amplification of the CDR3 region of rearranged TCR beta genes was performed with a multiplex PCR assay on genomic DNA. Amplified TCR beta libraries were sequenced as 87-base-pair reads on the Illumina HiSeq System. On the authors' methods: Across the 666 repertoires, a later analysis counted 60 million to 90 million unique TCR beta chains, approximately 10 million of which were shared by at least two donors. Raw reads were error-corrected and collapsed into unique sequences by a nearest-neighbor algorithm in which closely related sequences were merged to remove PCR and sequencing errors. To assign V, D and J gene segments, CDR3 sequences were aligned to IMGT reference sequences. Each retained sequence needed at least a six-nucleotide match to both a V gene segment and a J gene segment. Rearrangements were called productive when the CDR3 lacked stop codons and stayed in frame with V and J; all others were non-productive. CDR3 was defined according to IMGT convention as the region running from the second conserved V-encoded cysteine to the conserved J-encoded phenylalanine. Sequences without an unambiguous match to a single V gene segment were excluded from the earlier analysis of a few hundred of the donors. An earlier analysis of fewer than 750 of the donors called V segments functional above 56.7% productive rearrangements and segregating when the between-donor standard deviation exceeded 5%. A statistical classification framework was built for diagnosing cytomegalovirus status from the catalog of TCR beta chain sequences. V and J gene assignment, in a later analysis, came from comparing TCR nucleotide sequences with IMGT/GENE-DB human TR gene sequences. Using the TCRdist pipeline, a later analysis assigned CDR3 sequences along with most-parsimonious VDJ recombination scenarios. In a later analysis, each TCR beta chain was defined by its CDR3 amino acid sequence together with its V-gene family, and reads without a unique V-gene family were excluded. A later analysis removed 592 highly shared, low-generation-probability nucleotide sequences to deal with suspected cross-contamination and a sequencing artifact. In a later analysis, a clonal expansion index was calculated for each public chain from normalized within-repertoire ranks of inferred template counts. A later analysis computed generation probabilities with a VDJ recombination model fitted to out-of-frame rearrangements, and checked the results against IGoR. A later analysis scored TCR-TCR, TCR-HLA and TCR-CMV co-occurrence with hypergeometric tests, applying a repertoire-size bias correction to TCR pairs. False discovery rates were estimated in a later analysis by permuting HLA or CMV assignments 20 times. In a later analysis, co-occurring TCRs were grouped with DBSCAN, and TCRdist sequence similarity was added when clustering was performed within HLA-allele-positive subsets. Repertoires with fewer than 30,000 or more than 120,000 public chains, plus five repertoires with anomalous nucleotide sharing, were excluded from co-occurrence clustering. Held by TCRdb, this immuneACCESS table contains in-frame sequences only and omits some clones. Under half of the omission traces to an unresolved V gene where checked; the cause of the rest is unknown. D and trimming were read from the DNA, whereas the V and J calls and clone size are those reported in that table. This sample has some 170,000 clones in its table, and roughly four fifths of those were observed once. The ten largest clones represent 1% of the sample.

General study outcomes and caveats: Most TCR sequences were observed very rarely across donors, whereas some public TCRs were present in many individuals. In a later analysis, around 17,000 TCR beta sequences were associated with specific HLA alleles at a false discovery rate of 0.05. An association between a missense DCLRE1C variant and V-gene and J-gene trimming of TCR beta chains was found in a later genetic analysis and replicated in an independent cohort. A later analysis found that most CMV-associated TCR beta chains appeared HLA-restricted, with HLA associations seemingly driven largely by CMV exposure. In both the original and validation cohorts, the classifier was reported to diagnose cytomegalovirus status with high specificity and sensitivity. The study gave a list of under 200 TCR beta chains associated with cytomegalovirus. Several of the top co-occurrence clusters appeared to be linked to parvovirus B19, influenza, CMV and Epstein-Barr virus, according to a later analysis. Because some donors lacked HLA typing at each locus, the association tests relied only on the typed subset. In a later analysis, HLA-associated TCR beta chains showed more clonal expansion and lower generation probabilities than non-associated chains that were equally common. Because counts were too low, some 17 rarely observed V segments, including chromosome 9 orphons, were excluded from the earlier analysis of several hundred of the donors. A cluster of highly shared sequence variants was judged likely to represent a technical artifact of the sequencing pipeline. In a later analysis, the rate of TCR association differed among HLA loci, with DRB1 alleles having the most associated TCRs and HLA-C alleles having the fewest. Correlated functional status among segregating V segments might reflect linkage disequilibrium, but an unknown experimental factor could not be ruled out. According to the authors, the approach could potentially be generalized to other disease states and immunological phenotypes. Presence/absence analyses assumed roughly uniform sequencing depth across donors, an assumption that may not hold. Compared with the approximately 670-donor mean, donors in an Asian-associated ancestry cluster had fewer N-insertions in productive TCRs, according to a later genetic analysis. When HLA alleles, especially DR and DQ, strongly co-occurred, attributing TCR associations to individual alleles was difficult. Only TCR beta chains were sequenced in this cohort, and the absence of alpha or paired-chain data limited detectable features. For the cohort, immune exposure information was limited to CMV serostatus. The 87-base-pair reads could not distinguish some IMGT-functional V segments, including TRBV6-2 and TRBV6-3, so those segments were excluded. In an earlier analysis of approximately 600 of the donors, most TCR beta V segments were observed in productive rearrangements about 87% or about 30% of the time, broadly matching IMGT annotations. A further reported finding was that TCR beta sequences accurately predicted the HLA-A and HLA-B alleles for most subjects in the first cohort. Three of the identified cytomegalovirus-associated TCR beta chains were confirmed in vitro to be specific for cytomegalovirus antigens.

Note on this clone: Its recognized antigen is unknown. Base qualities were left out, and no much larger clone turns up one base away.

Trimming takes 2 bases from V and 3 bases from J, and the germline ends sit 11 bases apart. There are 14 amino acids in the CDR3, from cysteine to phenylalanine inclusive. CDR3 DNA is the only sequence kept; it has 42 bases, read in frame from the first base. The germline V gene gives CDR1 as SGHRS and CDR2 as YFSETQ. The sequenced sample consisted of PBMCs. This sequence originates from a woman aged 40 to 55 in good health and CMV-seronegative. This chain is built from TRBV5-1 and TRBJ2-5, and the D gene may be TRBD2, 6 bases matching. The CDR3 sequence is CASSLQREEETQYF. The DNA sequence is TGCGCCAGCAGCTTACAGAGGGAGGAAGAGACCCAGTACTTC.